These 32 T cell receptor beta chains were sequenced from one sample in a study of blood T cell repertoires in COVID-19. Clones were sequenced by immunoSEQ multiplex PCR, and TCRdb holds only the in-frame ones, with some missing. The sample holds 170,000 or so clones, around 89% seen once. The sequenced sample was PBMCs or T cells enriched from blood (not recorded which). The receptors were sampled from a woman aged 50 to 60 who had recovered from COVID-19.

The gene calls are TRBV29-1 and TRBJ1-2, with D possibly matching TRBD1 (5 bases). Germline CDR1 and CDR2: SQVTM and ANQGSEA. Trimming stripped 6 bases from V and 5 bases from J, with 22 bases between. The CDR3 contains 15 residues. The chain's CDR3 is CSVRQPGGKAYGYTF. In DNA, the CDR3 is TGCAGCGTGCGCCAGCCCGGGGGGAAGGCATATGGCTACACCTTC.

On this clone itself: Sequence at one end of the junction differs from germline and may be a read error. The CDR3 DNA follows: TGTGCCAGCAGCCTAGCGGGGGCGACCTACAATGAGCAGTTCTTC. This codes for CASSLAGATYNEQFF. This chain uses TRBV7-9 with TRBJ2-1; 10 bases map to TRBD2. CDR1 SEHNR and CDR2 FQNEAQ come from the germline V gene (reference sequence). The CDR3 length is 15 residues.

Only one count was recorded for this clone. The identical CDR3 is also encoded by other nucleotide sequences in the sample. This chain uses TRBV18 with TRBJ2-5; a possible D gene is TRBD1 (5 bases). Germline values: CDR1 KGHSH, CDR2 LQKENI. The CDR3 is made up of 15 amino acids. The V gene lost 0 bases and the J gene lost 1 base, with 9 bases spanning the gap. The CDR3 nucleotides read TGTGCCAGCTCACCACCAACAGGTTTCCAAGAGACCCAGTACTTC. It translates to CASSPPTGFQETQYF.

The chain is built from TRBV7-2 and TRBJ1-5; the D is unclear. The germline CDR1 and CDR2 sequences are SGHTA and FQGNSA. The CDR3 runs 18 residues. Trimming left V 2 bases short and J 2 bases short, with 19 bases between. CDR3: CASSLTRAVGSRNQPQHF. The CDR3 bases are TGTGCCAGCAGCTTAACTAGAGCGGTAGGCAGTCGCAATCAGCCCCAGCATTTT.

This chain links TRBV19 with TRBJ1-3, with D maybe TRBD1 (6 bases). The germline V gene encodes CDR1 LNHDA and CDR2 SQIVND (reference sequence). V was trimmed by 8 bases and J by 0 bases, leaving 14 bases between them. This CDR3 is 15 amino acids long. The CDR3 DNA is TGTGCCAGTTACTTCAGGGGAAGCTCTGGAAACACCATATATTTT. Amino acids: CASYFRGSSGNTIYF.

The chain employs TRBV9 and TRBJ2-1, with a tentative D call TRBD1 (6 bases). The CDR3 has 17 residues. CDR1 is SGDLS, CDR2 YYNGEE, per germline. V was clipped by 0 bases and J by 0 bases, with 13 bases between them. The DNA of the CDR3 is TGTGCCAGCAGCGTAGCCTCGACAGGATTCTCCTACAATGAGCAGTTCTTC. Translating gives CASSVASTGFSYNEQFF.

V usage is TRBV7-9 and J usage is TRBJ2-1; 11 bases line up with TRBD2. Germline V lookup: CDR1 SEHNR, CDR2 FQNEAQ (reference sequence). Germline trimming cut 4 bases from V and 4 bases from J; bases unmatched to any gene: 6. This CDR3 spans 16 amino acids. CDR3 nucleotide sequence: TGTGCCAGCAGCTCCGCCGGGACTAGCGGATACAATGAGCAGTTCTTC. Its protein is CASSSAGTSGYNEQFF.

V usage is TRBV27 and J usage is TRBJ2-1, with TRBD2 identical over 14 bases. The V gene end was trimmed by 6 bases and the J gene end by 13 bases; junction bases not matched to a gene: 5. The germline V gene encodes CDR1 MNHEY and CDR2 SMNVEV (reference sequence). The CDR3 runs to 13 residues. This CDR3 reads CASRPGTSGGQFF. The CDR3 coding sequence is TGTGCCAGCAGACCTGGGACTAGCGGGGGCCAGTTCTTC.

The DNA of the CDR3 is TGTGCCAGTAGTATAGGACAGGGAGCTGGGGCCAACGTCCTGACTTTC. It translates to CASSIGQGAGANVLTF. This chain uses TRBV19 with TRBJ2-6; TRBD1 agrees at 7 bases. V gave up 1 base and J gave up 2 bases; unmatched junction bases: 2. Germline CDR1 LNHDA, CDR2 SQIVND (reference sequence). The CDR3 is 16 residues long. Complete variable domain (other parts from reference TRBV19 and TRBJ2-6): DGGITQSPKYLFRKEGQNVTLSCEQNLNHDAMYWYRQDPGQGLRLIYYSQIVNDFQKGDIAEGYSVSREKKESFPLTVTSAQKNPTAFYLCASSIGQGAGANVLTFGAGSRLTVL.

The chain carries TRBV13 and TRBJ2-1; perhaps TRBD1 as D (5 bases). Germline V CDR1 and CDR2: PRHDT, FYEKMQ (reference sequence). CDR3 length equals 16 residues. The V end lost 1 base, the J end lost 6 bases, and 16 bases lay between the germline ends. The CDR3, as DNA: TGTGCCAGCAGCTTAGATCTGGGGCCGGCGGCCAATGAGCAGTTCTTC. It codes for CASSLDLGPAANEQFF.

The rearrangement joins TRBV11-3 to TRBJ2-1; 11 bases align to TRBD2. CDR3 length: 15 amino acids. CDR1 is SGHNT and CDR2 is YENEEA in the germline V gene. Germline trimming cut 6 bases from V and 7 bases from J; bases unmatched to any gene: 8. CDR3 in amino acids: CASSSLAGGLNEQFF. The CDR3 DNA reads TGTGCCAGCAGTTCTTTAGCGGGGGGGCTGAATGAGCAGTTCTTC.

The V gene is TRBV4-3, the J gene TRBJ1-4; TRBD1 matches 7 bases. CDR1 is LGHNA, CDR2 YSLEER, per germline. J was trimmed by 4 bases and V by 2 bases; bases with no gene match: 4. There are 15 residues in the CDR3. CDR3 protein: CASSQTGAGNEKLFF. CDR3 nucleotides: TGCGCCAGCAGCCAAACAGGGGCGGGTAATGAAAAACTGTTTTTT.

The count of this clone is one. The chain recombines TRBV7-3 with TRBJ2-2, with a possible D match to TRBD2 (6 bases). Trimming shortened V by 0 bases and J by 6 bases, and 11 bases separated the two germline ends. This CDR3 is built from 15 residues. Germline V gives CDR1 SGHTA, CDR2 FQGTGA. CDR3 DNA sequence: TGTGCCAGCAGCTTAACGGGAGGAGGGGCCGGGGAGCTGTTTTTT. It is translated as CASSLTGGGAGELFF.

The rearrangement links TRBV18 to TRBJ1-3, with D maybe TRBD1 (6 bases). Trimming removed 5 bases at V and 0 bases at J, with 14 bases between. Germline values: CDR1 KGHSH, CDR2 LQKENI. This CDR3 has 16 residues. DNA of the CDR3: TGTGCCAGCTCATCGGGACAAATCTACTCTGGAAACACCATATATTTT. Translating it yields CASSSGQIYSGNTIYF.

The V and J genes are TRBV5-1 and TRBJ2-7, with D possibly TRBD1 on 7 matching bases. Trimming removed 6 bases at V and 4 bases at J, with 20 bases between. Germline loops: CDR1 SGHRS, CDR2 YFSETQ. The CDR3 has 15 residues. DNA for the CDR3: TGCGCCAGCACTCAAGGCGGGACAGTGCCTTACGAGCAGTACTTC. Translation: CASTQGGTVPYEQYF.

The chain combines TRBV18 with TRBJ2-2; D gene ambiguous. The CDR3 consists of 15 residues. V was pared by 3 bases and J by 5 bases, with 13 bases between. The germline V gene encodes CDR1 KGHSH and CDR2 LQKENI. CDR3: CASSPNPTPTGELFF. For the CDR3, the DNA is TGTGCCAGCTCACCCAATCCGACACCAACCGGGGAGCTGTTTTTT.

The chain carries TRBV2 and TRBJ1-2, with a possible D match to TRBD1 (5 bases). The CDR3 extends over 16 amino acids. V gave up 9 bases and J gave up 0 bases, with 20 bases separating them. CDR1 is SNHLY, CDR2 FYNNEI, per germline. The CDR3 loop reads CASKTGALPSNYGYTF. The CDR3 coding sequence is TGTGCCAGTAAAACAGGAGCCCTACCTTCTAACTATGGCTACACCTTC.

CDR3 coding DNA: TGTGCCAGCAGCTCCCAGCGGGGGGGATTTGAGACCCAGTACTTC. It encodes CASSSQRGGFETQYF. This sequence joins TRBV4-2 and TRBJ2-5; 10 bases are a match to TRBD2. Trimming took 5 bases from V and 5 from J; bases not matched to a gene: 8. The germline V gene has CDR1 LGHNA and CDR2 YNFKEQ. This CDR3 comprises 15 residues.

CDR3 region: CASSIGQGYNTGELFF. In DNA form, the CDR3 reads TGTGCCAGTAGTATAGGGCAGGGGTACAACACCGGGGAGCTGTTTTTT. The chain uses TRBV19 and TRBJ2-2, with D perhaps matching TRBD1 (6 bases). In germline, CDR1 is LNHDA, CDR2 SQIVND (reference sequence). Trimming shortened V by 1 base and J by 2 bases, and 11 bases separated the two germline ends. This CDR3 comprises 16 residues.

The rearrangement uses TRBV6-2 or TRBV6-3 and TRBJ2-5; a weak D match, TRBD2 (5 bases). The V end lost 4 bases, the J end lost 0 bases, and 6 bases lay between the germline ends. This CDR3 is 13 amino acids long. From germline, CDR1 is MNHEY and CDR2 SVGEGT. The CDR3 reads CASSSDYQETQYF. DNA for the CDR3: TGTGCCAGCAGTTCGGACTACCAAGAGACCCAGTACTTC.

V gene TRBV20-1 combines with J gene TRBJ2-5, with 10 bases matching TRBD2. CDR3 length: 16 residues. V trimming: 3 bases; J trimming: 1 base; junction bases outside the gene matches: 8. The germline V gene encodes CDR1 DFQATT and CDR2 SNEGSKA (reference sequence). The CDR3 region is CSASIPSGGRQETQYF. The CDR3 nucleotides are TGCAGTGCTAGTATCCCTAGCGGGGGACGCCAAGAGACCCAGTACTTC.

This clone has more than one count but fewer than ten. The V gene is TRBV19, the J gene TRBJ2-5; the D gene is possibly TRBD1 (5 bases). The CDR3 contains 13 residues. CDR1 is LNHDA, CDR2 SQIVND, per germline (reference sequence). Trimming stripped 10 bases from V and 2 bases from J, with 14 bases between. CDR3 in amino acids: CATRQTLQETQYF. The CDR3 DNA reads TGTGCCACAAGACAGACCCTTCAAGAGACCCAGTACTTC.

This sequence joins TRBV7-2 and TRBJ1-2; 8 nucleotides match TRBD1. The trim removed 2 bases at V and 4 bases at J, leaving 3 bases unmatched. The CDR3 is made up of 14 amino acids. Germline loops: CDR1 SGHTA, CDR2 FQGNSA. The CDR3 sequence is CASSLPDRAYGYTF. The CDR3 bases are TGTGCCAGCAGCTTACCGGACAGGGCCTATGGCTACACCTTC.

The chain uses TRBV10-3 and TRBJ2-5, with D unresolved. V dropped 5 bases and J dropped 2 bases, with 6 bases sitting between them. Germline V gene sequence: CDR1 ENHRY, CDR2 SYGVKD. This CDR3 region has 12 residues. CDR3: CAISLNQETQYF. The DNA of the CDR3 is TGTGCCATCAGTCTAAATCAAGAGACCCAGTACTTC.

The chain links TRBV14 to TRBJ2-1, with a tentative D call TRBD1 (5 bases). Trimming removed 4 bases from V and 15 bases from J, with 19 bases in between. Germline V gives CDR1 SGHDN, CDR2 FVKESK. The CDR3 sequence is 13 residues long. CDR3: CASSPSSRQSLFF. In nucleotides, the CDR3 is TGTGCCAGCAGCCCGTCCTCGAGACAGTCGCTGTTCTTC.

This sequence joins TRBV30 and TRBJ2-7; 9 nucleotides agree with TRBD1. V was pared by 4 bases and J by 6 bases, with 7 bases of the junction left unmatched. The CDR3 has 13 amino acids. Germline CDR1 and CDR2: GTSNPN and SVGIG (reference sequence). CDR3 residues: CAWKDRGTFEQYF. The DNA of the CDR3 is TGTGCCTGGAAGGACAGGGGCACGTTCGAGCAGTACTTC.

This chain links TRBV4-1 with TRBJ2-5; TRBD2 might be the D (7 bases). From germline, CDR1 is MGHRA and CDR2 YSYEKL. V was pared by 1 base and J by 3 bases, with 18 bases between. The CDR3 sequence is 17 residues long. CDR3 loop: CASSQVPTGGAKETQYF. The CDR3 region has the DNA TGCGCCAGCAGCCAAGTTCCTACGGGGGGCGCGAAAGAGACCCAGTACTTC.

CDR3 bases: TGTGCCAGCAGTGCGTCGGAGGTCGGCAATTCACCCCTCCACTTT. Residues: CASSASEVGNSPLHF. The V gene is TRBV6-4, the J gene TRBJ1-6, with D unclear. Trimming pared 4 bases from V and 7 bases from J, leaving 14 bases between. CDR1 MRHNA and CDR2 SNTAGT come from the germline V gene. The CDR3 runs to 15 residues.

This chain links TRBV19 with TRBJ2-2, with 12 bases lining up with TRBD1. With V trimmed by 10 bases and J by 3 bases, 9 bases remained unmatched. The CDR3 is made up of 16 amino acids. Germline-derived CDR1 and CDR2 are LNHDA and SQIVND (reference sequence). The CDR3 protein is CATFGTGGSHTGELFF. The CDR3 DNA reads TGTGCCACTTTTGGGACAGGGGGCTCCCACACCGGGGAGCTGTTTTTT.

V gene TRBV14 combines with J gene TRBJ2-7; 7 bases align to TRBD2. The junction had 4 bases not matched to a gene; V was cut back by 3 bases and J by 5 bases. This CDR3 comprises 13 residues. Germline V gene sequence: CDR1 SGHDN, CDR2 FVKESK. CDR3 nucleotides: TGTGCCAGCAGCCAGAGGGAGGGGAACGAGCAGTACTTC. Translating gives CASSQREGNEQYF.

Here the CDR3 reads CASSLPIAYSGNTIYF. DNA for the CDR3: TGTGCCAGCAGTCTACCGATAGCCTACTCTGGAAACACCATATATTTT. This chain joins TRBV6-2 or TRBV6-3 and TRBJ1-3, with D uncertain. The CDR3 runs 16 residues. Germline V gene lookup returns CDR1 MNHEY and CDR2 SVGEGT. The V gene lost 5 bases and the J gene lost 0 bases, with 14 bases spanning the gap.

J is TRBJ1-4 and V is TRBV5-1, with D maybe TRBD1 (6 bases). This CDR3 contains 13 residues. Germline V lookup: CDR1 SGHRS, CDR2 YFSETQ. V was trimmed by 2 bases and J by 8 bases, leaving 10 bases between them. This CDR3 is CASSFGDTEKLFF. The CDR3 DNA is TGCGCCAGCAGCTTCGGGGACACGGAAAAACTGTTTTTT.